This TCR beta chain was profiled in a study of OX40 agonist ivuxolimab in advanced cancers. In terms of the full investigation: Ivuxolimab was a fully human IgG2 agonistic monoclonal antibody targeting the costimulatory receptor OX40 (CD134). Intravenous ivuxolimab was administered to patients every 2 weeks at six dose levels: 0.01, 0.1, 0.3, 1.5, 3 and 10 mg/kg. Of the 50 or so patients in dose escalation, some 20 had hepatocellular carcinoma, roughly 15 had melanoma, 9 had renal cell carcinoma and 9 had head and neck cancer. In the dose-escalation cohort, around 80% of patients were male, and the mean age was approximately 60 years with a range of roughly 23 to 90. Prior anti-PD-1, anti-PD-L1 or anti-CTLA-4 therapy was permitted, and about 40% of dose-escalation patients had received checkpoint inhibitors. Partial responses occurred in three dose-escalation patients, of whom one had hepatocellular carcinoma and two had cutaneous melanoma. Peripheral TCRbeta sequencing aimed to test whether ivuxolimab altered TCR sequence diversity and caused clonal T-cell expansion. The paper reports the monotherapy dose-escalation portion (N of about 56 patients) of the phase I ivuxolimab trial. General findings and caveats noted by the study authors: After ivuxolimab, CD8+ T cells had more expanded clones than CD4+ T cells on average. In the 0.1-3.0 mg/kg groups, partial responders were among the patients with the lowest normalized peripheral clonal expansion, particularly in CD8+ T cells. At doses of 0.1 to 3.0 mg/kg, clonal expansion of both CD4+ and CD8+ blood T cells was observed from baseline to week 6. Low levels of normalized T-cell clonal expansion were also seen in some nonresponding patients. Antigen specificity was not determined for the clonally expanded peripheral T cells.

Genomic DNA was extracted from sorted cells for sequencing of the TCRbeta CDR3 region. The immunoSEQ Assay was used for sequencing of TCRbeta CDR3 regions. The table was pulled from immuneACCESS by TCRdb, which kept in-frame rearrangements only. Such tables lose some clones; where checked, under half of the loss comes from unresolved V genes, and the rest has no known cause. This sample comprises around 61,000 clones, approximately 84% of them detected only once. Approximately 2.4% of the sample is in the top ten clones. The trial excluded patients who had a history of autoimmune disease or were on systemic immunosuppression. In every dose cohort, peripheral blood was drawn for TCR sequencing at baseline, cycle 4 day 1, and cycle 7 day 1. The samples were drawn from a first-in-human, open-label, multicenter phase I dose-escalation trial of ivuxolimab. Adults with locally advanced or metastatic melanoma, renal cell, hepatocellular, or head and neck squamous cell carcinoma were enrolled in the trial. CD4+ and CD8+ T cells were sorted separately from peripheral blood before TCR sequencing.

V sheds 6 bases and J sheds 2 bases, leaving 8 bases between their ends. The CDR3 goes from the cysteine to the phenylalanine over 13 residues. Just CDR3 DNA is preserved here, 39 bases in frame from base 1. CDR1 and CDR2 (LGHNA, YSLEER) derive from the germline V gene. Notes on this clone: Its antigen specificity is not known. There are no base qualities to consult, and no much larger clone falls within one base.

The sequence joins TRBV4-3 to TRBJ1-3; the D gene is unclear. This sample comprised CD4+ or CD8+ T cells sorted from blood, obtained in a trial of the OX40 agonist ivuxolimab. The origin of this receptor is an adult with an advanced solid tumor such as melanoma, head and neck, liver or kidney cancer. The CDR3 corresponds to CASRDGAGNTIYF. The DNA is as follows: TGCGCCAGCAGGGACGGAGCTGGAAACACCATATATTTT.